These 16 T cell receptor beta chains were all obtained from the same sample, sequenced in a study of regulatory T cells in long-lasting Graves disease. To make TCR beta libraries, researchers used iRepertoire HTBI primers and Arm-PCR of CDR3 regions. One entry per CDR3 protein results from TCRdb running MiXCR on the multiplex PCR reads. The sample lists approximately 300,000 distinct CDR3 sequences, approximately 20% occurring once. Time point in this sample: newly diagnosed GD, antithyroid drugs for less than 3 months. Preparation of the TCR library used RNA extracted from PBMCs. Sequenced here: peripheral blood mononuclear cells (PBMCs), sampled at new diagnosis, from a patient treated with antithyroid drugs. The receptors shown here come from a female donor with Graves disease.

The table lists this clonotype with many counts. The chain combines TRBV12-3 or TRBV12-4 with TRBJ2-1; the D gene is possibly TRBD2 (5 bases). The CDR3 length is 15 residues. Trimming cost V 2 bases and J 7 bases, with 15 bases left between them. CDR3 in amino acids: CASSLFVGRDNEQFF. The CDR3 coding sequence is TGTGCCAGCAGTTTATTCGTGGGCCGGGATAATGAGCAGTTCTTC.

There are a few counts of this clonotype. This chain uses TRBV28 with TRBJ2-7; D not certain. Germline CDR1 is MDHEN and CDR2 is SYDVKM. V gave up 2 bases and J gave up 6 bases, with 11 bases separating them. CDR3 length equals 13 residues. The CDR3 DNA follows: TGTGCCAGCAGTTTAAATTTATCGTCCGAGCAGTACTTC. Its translation is CASSLNLSSEQYF.

This chain uses TRBV7-9 with TRBJ1-1; the match to TRBD1 covers 7 bases. V was pared by 6 bases and J by 3 bases, with 4 bases of the junction left unmatched. The CDR3 spans 13 residues. The germline V gene has CDR1 SEHNR and CDR2 FQNEAQ (reference sequence). CDR3 residues: CASRRTGDTEAFF. CDR3 sequence (DNA): TGTGCCAGCAGGAGAACAGGGGACACTGAAGCTTTCTTT.

This clonotype was counted many times. The chain combines TRBV27 with TRBJ2-2, with D unresolved. CDR1 MNHEY and CDR2 SMNVEV come from the germline V gene (reference sequence). Trimming shortened V by 4 bases and J by 6 bases, and 18 bases separated the two germline ends. The CDR3 loop spans 16 amino acids. CDR3 sequence reads: CASSSLGRPGAGELFF. Written as DNA, the CDR3 is TGTGCCAGCAGTTCTCTTGGCAGACCGGGCGCCGGGGAGCTGTTTTTT.

This clonotype was recorded once. A read error is possible here, since a much larger clone lies one base away. V usage is TRBV28 and J usage is TRBJ2-2; TRBD2 agrees at 10 bases. Germline V lookup: CDR1 MDHEN, CDR2 SYDVKM. The CDR3 extends over 16 amino acids. The CDR3 loop reads CASSLSPGLATGGLFF. DNA of the CDR3: TGTGCCAGCAGCCTCAGTCCGGGACTAGCGACCGGGGGGCTGTTTTTT.

This clonotype was seen at least ten times. The CDR3 protein is CASSWTETNEKLFF. The CDR3 DNA follows: TGTGCCAGCAGTTGGACAGAAACTAATGAAAAACTGTTTTTT. The rearrangement joins TRBV6-5 to TRBJ1-4, with D maybe TRBD1 (6 bases). V lost 4 bases and J 1 base, leaving 7 bases between the germline ends. Germline V gene sequence: CDR1 MNHEY, CDR2 SVGAGI. CDR3 length: 14 amino acids.

The chain is built from TRBV27 and TRBJ2-5; TRBD1 aligns across 9 bases. V gave up 6 bases and J gave up 5 bases; unmatched junction bases: 10. Germline-derived CDR1 and CDR2 are MNHEY and SMNVEV (reference sequence). The CDR3 length is 15 residues. The CDR3 protein is CASSTGTGSGETQYF. The CDR3 nucleotides read TGTGCCAGCAGCACCGGGACAGGGTCAGGGGAGACCCAGTACTTC.

This clonotype was seen repeatedly, ten times or more. This chain connects TRBV9 to TRBJ1-3; D remains ambiguous. CDR1 and CDR2 (germline): SGDLS, YYNGEE. There are 16 residues in the CDR3. V was cut by 1 base and J by 1 base, with 12 bases left in between. CDR3 sequence: CASSVSPAGSGNTIYF. Written as DNA, the CDR3 is TGTGCCAGCAGCGTAAGTCCGGCCGGATCTGGAAACACCATATATTTT.

V and J are TRBV18 and TRBJ2-3; 12 nucleotides align to TRBD2. With V trimmed by 4 bases and J by 2 bases, 13 bases remained unmatched. CDR1 and CDR2 (germline): KGHSH, LQKENI. This CDR3 spans 19 amino acids. The CDR3 reads CASSLTGWTSGKFTDTQYF. CDR3 coding DNA: TGTGCCAGCTCACTCACCGGTTGGACTAGCGGGAAATTCACAGATACGCAGTATTTT.

This clonotype was observed at least ten times. The chain has TRBV11-2 and TRBJ2-1, with TRBD2 matching over 8 bases. Germline V gene data show CDR1 as SGHAT and CDR2 as FQNNGV. The CDR3 is 14 residues long. V lost 5 bases and J lost 10; bases outside the gene matches: 10. The CDR3 reads CASSPQAGVWEQFF. The CDR3 coding sequence is TGTGCCAGCAGCCCTCAAGCGGGAGTTTGGGAGCAGTTCTTC.

This clonotype showed up many times. The rearrangement links TRBV30 to TRBJ1-1, with D unclear. Germline CDR1 reads GTSNPN; CDR2 reads SVGIG (reference sequence). The CDR3 length is 14 residues. The V and J ends lost 0 bases and 7 bases respectively, with 15 bases between them. The CDR3 loop reads CAWSVTGPKNEAFF. DNA for the CDR3: TGTGCCTGGAGTGTAACCGGACCGAAGAATGAAGCTTTCTTT.

This clonotype has at least ten counts. The chain employs TRBV2 and TRBJ2-7; the match to TRBD1 covers 11 bases. Germline assignment: CDR1 SNHLY and CDR2 FYNNEI. The V gene end was trimmed by 6 bases and the J gene end by 6 bases; junction bases not matched to a gene: 4. The CDR3 is made up of 13 amino acids. The CDR3 spells CASSRDRGIEQYF. Here the CDR3 DNA reads TGTGCCAGCAGCCGGGACAGGGGGATCGAGCAGTACTTC.

This clonotype has more than one count but fewer than ten. A read error may explain this, as a much larger clone is one base away. This rearrangement joins TRBV2 to TRBJ1-1, with D uncertain. CDR1 is SNHLY, CDR2 FYNNEI, per germline. The CDR3 totals 15 residues. Trimming cost V 2 bases and J 4 bases, with 14 bases left between them. CDR3 protein: CASSEPLPVGTEAFF. The CDR3 nucleotides read TGTGCCAGCAGTGAACCACTGCCCGTGGGCACTGAAGCTTTCTTT.

V gene TRBV12-3 or TRBV12-4 combines with J gene TRBJ1-1; TRBD1 matches 8 bases. The CDR3 totals 14 residues. The V and J ends lost 7 bases and 1 base, in that order; junction bases with no gene match: 5. This CDR3 is CASTTTGANTEAFF. The CDR3 nucleotides are TGTGCCAGCACTACGACAGGGGCGAACACTGAAGCTTTCTTT.

Ten or more counts support this clonotype. This chain connects TRBV7-8 to TRBJ1-3; D call uncertain. The V gene lost 5 bases and the J gene lost 0 bases, with 11 bases spanning the gap. The length of the CDR3 is 15 residues. The germline CDR1 and CDR2 sequences are SGHVS and FQNEAQ. The chain's CDR3 is CASSRGRSSGNTIYF. The CDR3 nucleotides are TGTGCCAGCAGCAGAGGCAGATCCTCTGGAAACACCATATATTTT.

The J gene is TRBJ2-2, the V gene TRBV6-9; TRBD2 matches at 9 bases. Germline V CDR1 and CDR2: MNHGY, SVAAGI. CDR3 length equals 15 residues. V shed 1 base, J shed 8 bases, and the junction held 5 bases outside the gene matches. The CDR3 reads CASSYFSGSSGELFF. CDR3 DNA: TGTGCCAGCAGTTATTTTAGCGGGAGTTCAGGGGAGCTGTTTTTT.